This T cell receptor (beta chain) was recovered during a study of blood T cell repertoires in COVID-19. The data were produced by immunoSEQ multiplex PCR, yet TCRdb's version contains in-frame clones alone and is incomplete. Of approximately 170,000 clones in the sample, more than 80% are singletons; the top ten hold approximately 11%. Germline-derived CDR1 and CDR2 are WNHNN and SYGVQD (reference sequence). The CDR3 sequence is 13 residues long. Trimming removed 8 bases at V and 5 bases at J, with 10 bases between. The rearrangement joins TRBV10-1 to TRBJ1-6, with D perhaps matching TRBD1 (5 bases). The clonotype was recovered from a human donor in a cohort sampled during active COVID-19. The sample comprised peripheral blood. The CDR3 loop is CASQRGNNSPLHF. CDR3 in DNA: TGCGCCAGCCAACGGGGGAATAATTCACCCCTCCACTTT.